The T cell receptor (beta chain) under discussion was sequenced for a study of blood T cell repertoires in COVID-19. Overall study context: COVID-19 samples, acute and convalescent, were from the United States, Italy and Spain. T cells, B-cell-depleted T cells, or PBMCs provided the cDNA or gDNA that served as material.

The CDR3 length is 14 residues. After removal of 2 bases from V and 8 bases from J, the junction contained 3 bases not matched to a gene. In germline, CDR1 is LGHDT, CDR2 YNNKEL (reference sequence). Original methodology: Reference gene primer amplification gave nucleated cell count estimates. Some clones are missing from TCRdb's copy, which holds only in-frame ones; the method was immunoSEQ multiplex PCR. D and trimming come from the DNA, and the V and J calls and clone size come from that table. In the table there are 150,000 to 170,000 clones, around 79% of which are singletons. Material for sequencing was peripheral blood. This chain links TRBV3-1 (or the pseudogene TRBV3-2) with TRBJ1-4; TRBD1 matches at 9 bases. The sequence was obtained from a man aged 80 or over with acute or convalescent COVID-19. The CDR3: CASSQRTGVEKLFF. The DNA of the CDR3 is TGTGCCAGCAGCCAACGGACAGGGGTCGAAAAACTGTTTTTT.